This entry is about one T cell receptor (beta chain). Compared with germline, one end of the junction differs, possibly owing to a read error. This CDR3 has 13 residues. Germline lookup yields CDR1 MNHEY and CDR2 SVGEGT. The data derive from a study of T cells after yellow fever vaccination. TCRdb independently ran MiXCR on the 5' RACE reads; one entry per CDR3 protein. This table has roughly 520,000 distinct CDR3 sequences, roughly 22% appearing once. The receptor comes from a man between 18 and 35 years old who received the YFV17D yellow fever vaccine. This specimen consisted of PBMCs, obtained roughly 20 days after the first yellow fever vaccination. V gene TRBV6-2 or TRBV6-3 combines with J gene TRBJ2-1, with TRBD2 matching over 9 bases. Here the CDR3 reads CASKPRAGGREIF. The CDR3 bases are TGTGCCAGCAAACCGCGCGCGGGGGGGCGGGAGATCTTC.